A selection of T cell receptor beta chains follows, all from one sample in a study of human T cells and chemical hapten exposure. Using its own MiXCR run on the RACE reads, TCRdb lists one record per CDR3 protein. This sample carries some 88,000 distinct CDR3 sequences, more than 9.5% of them seen once, and the ten largest clones take 2.2%. Sequencing used whole blood, obtained in connection with sensitization to the hapten diphenylcyclopropenone (DPC). The source of these receptors is a man aged 40-55 years with alopecia areata. Some clones in this sample may be carry-over from other donors' samples. CDR3s include the opening cysteine and the closing phenylalanine or tryptophan. The D gene is left open where the match is weak. Not all rows give a size; the values are once, few, many and, for expanded clones, a class.

D gene	CDR3 length	clone size	V gene	J gene	CDR3 protein	CDR3 DNA
NA	14	many	TRBV28	TRBJ1-3	CARAQGMAGNTIYF	TGTGCCAGGGCGCAGGGGATGGCGGGAAACACCATATATTTT
TRBD2	16	NA	TRBV5-1	TRBJ2-3	CASSGGTSGNSDTQYF	TGCGCCAGCAGCGGGGGGACTAGCGGGAACTCAGATACGCAGTATTTT
NA	15	many	TRBV27	TRBJ2-3	CASSLAALGTDTQYF	TGTGCCAGCAGTTTAGCCGCCCTTGGCACAGATACGCAGTATTTT
TRBD2	13	NA	TRBV30	TRBJ2-2	CAWRPGGTGELFF	TGTGCCTGGAGGCCGGGGGGCACCGGGGAGCTGTTTTTT
NA	11	many	TRBV6-5	TRBJ1-2	CASSGNYGYTF	TGTGCCAGCAGCGGTAACTATGGCTACACCTTC
NA	13	few	TRBV29-1	TRBJ2-5	CSVERDNQETQYF	TGCAGCGTTGAACGTGACAACCAAGAGACCCAGTACTTC
TRBD1	13	many	TRBV9	TRBJ1-1	CASSVGQDTEAFF	TGTGCCAGCAGTGTGGGACAGGACACTGAAGCTTTCTTT
NA	14	NA	TRBV7-2	TRBJ2-3	CASSLMTNTDTQYF	TGTGCCAGCAGCCTCATGACTAACACAGATACGCAGTATTTT
NA	18	NA	TRBV11-2	TRBJ2-1	CASSSPPGRPSSYNEQFF	TGTGCCAGCAGCTCCCCTCCGGGGCGCCCGAGCTCCTACAATGAGCAGTTCTTC
NA	14	many	TRBV3-1	TRBJ1-1	CASSIRGFNTEAFF	TGTGCCAGCAGCATTAGGGGGTTTAACACTGAAGCTTTCTTT
TRBD2	18	many	TRBV9	TRBJ2-1	CASSVAHGTSATLNEQFF	TGTGCCAGCAGCGTAGCCCATGGGACTAGCGCGACGCTGAATGAGCAGTTCTTC
NA	16	few	TRBV6-5	TRBJ2-1	CASSSARGSNYNEQFF	TGTGCCAGCAGTTCCGCACGGGGCTCGAACTACAATGAGCAGTTCTTC
TRBD2	16	NA	TRBV5-1	TRBJ2-1	CASSPRLAGGYNEQFF	TGCGCCAGCAGCCCCAGACTAGCGGGAGGGTACAATGAGCAGTTCTTC
TRBD2	17	many	TRBV7-3	TRBJ2-7	CASSLTRTSGSSYEQYF	TGTGCCAGCAGCTTAACGCGGACTAGCGGGAGCTCCTACGAGCAGTACTTC
NA	15	few	TRBV9	TRBJ2-1	CASSVDSYSNNEQFF	TGTGCCAGCAGCGTAGATAGCTACTCCAACAATGAGCAGTTCTTC
TRBD2	15	NA	TRBV5-1	TRBJ2-1	CASSFTSGSDNEQFF	TGCGCCAGCAGCTTCACTAGCGGGAGCGACAATGAGCAGTTCTTC
NA	20	few	TRBV3-1	TRBJ2-3	CASSQERFGLLATSTDTQYF	TGTGCCAGCAGCCAAGAAAGGTTCGGACTCTTAGCTACTAGCACAGATACGCAGTATTTT
TRBD2	16	NA	TRBV7-2	TRBJ2-3	CASSLSIAGGADTQYF	TGTGCCAGCAGCCTTTCTATAGCGGGAGGGGCAGATACGCAGTATTTT
TRBD2	12	few	TRBV27	TRBJ2-1	CASSSLAGTQFF	TGTGCCAGCAGTTCCCTAGCGGGTACCCAGTTCTTC
NA	19	few	TRBV14	TRBJ2-4	CASSQDSGPKRLAKNIQYF	TGTGCCAGCAGCCAAGATAGTGGCCCGAAGAGATTAGCCAAAAACATTCAGTACTTC
TRBD2	17	few	TRBV7-9	TRBJ2-1	CASSSRTSGFSYNEQFF	TGTGCCAGCAGCTCCAGGACTAGCGGGTTCTCCTACAATGAGCAGTTCTTC
TRBD1	12	many	TRBV30	TRBJ2-7	CAWTGGRHEQYF	TGTGCCTGGACAGGGGGCAGGCACGAGCAGTACTTC
NA	14	NA	TRBV29-1	TRBJ2-5	CSVETWGSGETQYF	TGCAGCGTTGAAACTTGGGGCAGCGGGGAGACCCAGTACTTC
NA	15	NA	TRBV9	TRBJ2-3	CASSPGQLITDTQYF	TGTGCCAGCAGTCCGGGACAACTAATCACAGATACGCAGTATTTT
TRBD1	16	few	TRBV7-9	TRBJ1-1	CASSLVGGGGGTEAFF	TGTGCCAGCAGCTTAGTCGGTGGAGGGGGCGGGACTGAAGCTTTCTTT
NA	13	many	TRBV10-3	TRBJ1-5	CAIAWDPNQPQHF	TGTGCCATCGCTTGGGATCCTAATCAGCCCCAGCATTTT
NA	14	few	TRBV6-1	TRBJ1-2	CASGPFGAPDGYTF	TGTGCCAGCGGCCCATTTGGGGCACCGGATGGCTACACCTTC
NA	15	few	TRBV4-2	TRBJ1-1	CASSQGGISNTEAFF	TGTGCCAGCAGCCAAGGCGGAATCTCGAACACTGAAGCTTTCTTT
TRBD2	15	many	TRBV6-5	TRBJ2-5	CASSLKPSGGQTQYF	TGTGCCAGCAGTCTCAAACCTAGCGGGGGGCAGACCCAGTACTTC
TRBD2	14	few	TRBV20-1	TRBJ2-3	CSARSGLAPDTQYF	TGCAGTGCTAGGTCGGGACTAGCACCTGATACGCAGTATTTT
TRBD2	15	few	TRBV9	TRBJ2-5	CASSVGRGAQETQYF	TGTGCCAGCAGCGTAGGGCGGGGGGCCCAAGAGACCCAGTACTTC
NA	13	NA	TRBV11-3	TRBJ2-1	CASSSFARDEQFF	TGTGCCAGCAGCTCGTTTGCTAGGGATGAGCAGTTCTTC
TRBD2	17	NA	TRBV29-1	TRBJ2-5	CSVEDPGLANTQETQYF	TGCAGCGTTGAAGACCCGGGACTAGCGAATACACAAGAGACCCAGTACTTC
NA	12	NA	TRBV19	TRBJ2-5	CASSNRQETQYF	TGTGCCAGTAGTAATCGCCAAGAGACCCAGTACTTC
NA	13	few	TRBV6-5	TRBJ2-7	CASSYNLKYEQYF	TGTGCCAGCAGTTACAACCTGAAATACGAGCAGTACTTC
TRBD2	16	NA	TRBV11-2	TRBJ2-3	CASSLRASGSTDTQYF	TGTGCCAGCAGCTTAAGGGCTAGCGGTAGCACAGATACGCAGTATTTT
NA	14	NA	TRBV6-2/TRBV6-3	TRBJ2-1	CASSYSGVNNEQFF	TGTGCCAGCAGTTACTCGGGGGTCAACAATGAGCAGTTCTTC
TRBD2	14	NA	TRBV20-1	TRBJ2-3	CSASSASGTDTQYF	TGCAGTGCTAGCTCGGCTAGCGGTACAGATACGCAGTATTTT
NA	16	NA	TRBV7-2	TRBJ2-2	CASRREGGAAPGELFF	TGTGCCAGCAGACGAGAGGGGGGAGCCGCCCCCGGGGAGCTGTTTTTT
TRBD1	15	NA	TRBV6-6	TRBJ1-5	CASSPRHRGDQSQHF	TGTGCCAGCAGTCCCAGGCACAGGGGGGATCAGTCCCAGCATTTT
NA	16	many	TRBV24-1	TRBJ2-3	CATSDFIVPPEDTQYF	TGTGCCACCAGTGATTTTATTGTTCCACCCGAAGATACGCAGTATTTT
TRBD1	16	few	TRBV7-9	TRBJ2-2	CASSPDRVSFTGELFF	TGTGCCAGCAGCCCCGACAGGGTTTCGTTCACCGGGGAGCTGTTTTTT
NA	15	many	TRBV9	TRBJ1-4	CASSVGLGTNEKLFF	TGTGCCAGCAGCGTAGGTCTCGGAACTAATGAAAAACTGTTTTTT
TRBD1	14	NA	TRBV12-3/TRBV12-4	TRBJ2-1	CASIPGQGWNEQFF	TGTGCCAGCATTCCGGGACAGGGGTGGAATGAGCAGTTCTTC